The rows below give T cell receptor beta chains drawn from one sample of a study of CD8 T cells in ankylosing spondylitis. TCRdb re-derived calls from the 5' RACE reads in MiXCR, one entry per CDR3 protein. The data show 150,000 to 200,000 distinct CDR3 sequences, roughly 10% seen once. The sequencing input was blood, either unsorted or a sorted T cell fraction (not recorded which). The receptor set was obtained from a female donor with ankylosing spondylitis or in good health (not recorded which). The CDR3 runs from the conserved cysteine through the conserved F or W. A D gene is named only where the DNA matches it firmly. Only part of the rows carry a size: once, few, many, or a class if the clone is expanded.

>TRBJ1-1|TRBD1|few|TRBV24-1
TGTGCCACCAGTCAAGGGGGCGGTGAAGCTTTCTTT
CATSQGGGEAFF
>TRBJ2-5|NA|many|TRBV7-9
TGTGCCAGCAGCTTAGTCGCAGGGAACCAAGAGACCCAGTACTTC
CASSLVAGNQETQYF
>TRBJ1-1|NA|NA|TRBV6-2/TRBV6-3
TGTGCCAGCAGATCCGCCCCTGACACTGAAGCTTTCTTT
CASRSAPDTEAFF
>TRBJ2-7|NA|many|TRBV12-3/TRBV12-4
TGTGCCAGCAGACCCTCACAGGGCTCCTACGAGCAGTACTTC
CASRPSQGSYEQYF
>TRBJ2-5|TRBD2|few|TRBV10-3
TGTGCCATCAGTGAGGGAGCGGGGGGTCAAGAGACCCAGTACTTC
CAISEGAGGQETQYF
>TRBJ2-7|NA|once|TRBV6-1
TGTGCCAGCAGCACCCATTGGGGGGAGACCTACGAGCAGTACTTC
CASSTHWGETYEQYF
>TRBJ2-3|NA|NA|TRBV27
TGTGCCAGCAGTTTTCGACAGTCTACAGATACGCAGTATTTT
CASSFRQSTDTQYF
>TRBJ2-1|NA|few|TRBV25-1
TGTGCCAGCAGTGAAGGACTTTCGTTTGAGCAGTTCTTC
CASSEGLSFEQFF
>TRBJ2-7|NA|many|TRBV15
TGTGCCACCAGCAACCGACAGAGCTACGAGCAGTACTTC
CATSNRQSYEQYF
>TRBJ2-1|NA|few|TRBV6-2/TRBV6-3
TGTGCCAGCCTCCGGGAAGACCCCTACAATGAGCAGTTCTTC
CASLREDPYNEQFF
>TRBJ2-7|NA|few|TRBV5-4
TGTGCCAGCAGCTTCGGGGGCGGTTACGAGCAGTACTTC
CASSFGGGYEQYF
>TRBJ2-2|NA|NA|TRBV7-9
TGTGCCAGCAGCTCGGAGGACACCGGGGAGCTGTTTTTT
CASSSEDTGELFF
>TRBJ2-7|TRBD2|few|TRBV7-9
TGTGCCAGCAGCCCCGGGACTAGCGGGTCGTCTTCCTACGAGCAGTACTTC
CASSPGTSGSSSYEQYF
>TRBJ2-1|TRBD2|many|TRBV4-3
TGCGCCAGCAGCCAAGGACGGACTAGCTCCTACAATGAGCAGTTCTTC
CASSQGRTSSYNEQFF
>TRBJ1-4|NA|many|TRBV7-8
TGTGCCAGCAGCCTGACAGAAACTAATGAAAAACTGTTTTTT
CASSLTETNEKLFF
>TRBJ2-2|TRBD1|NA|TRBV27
TGTGCCAGCAGGAACAGGGGTATGGTCACCGGGGAGCTGTTTTTT
CASRNRGMVTGELFF
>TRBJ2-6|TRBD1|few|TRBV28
TGTGCCAGCAGTGGCCTGGGACAGGGCCGCTTTTCTGGGGCCAACGTCCTGACTTTC
CASSGLGQGRFSGANVLTF
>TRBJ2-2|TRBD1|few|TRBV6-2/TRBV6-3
TGTGCCAGCAGTTACTCTCTCACACTCCGGGACAGGGGGAGGAACACCGGGGAGCTGTTTTTT
CASSYSLTLRDRGRNTGELFF
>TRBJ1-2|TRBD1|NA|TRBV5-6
TGTGCCAGCAGCCCCGGGACAGGGGTTTATGGCTACACCTTC
CASSPGTGVYGYTF
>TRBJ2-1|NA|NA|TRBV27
TGTGCCAGCAGTTCACCGGGACCTTATTCTCTAGGTGAGCAGTTCTTC
CASSSPGPYSLGEQFF
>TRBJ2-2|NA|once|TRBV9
TGTGCCAGCAGCGTAGGAAGGAGCGGGCTCAACACCGGGGAGCTGTTTTTT
CASSVGRSGLNTGELFF
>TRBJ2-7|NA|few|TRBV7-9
TGTGCCAGCAGCTTATCGGCAGGGGAGGAGTACTTC
CASSLSAGEEYF
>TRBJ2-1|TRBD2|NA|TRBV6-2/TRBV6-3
TGTGCCAGCAGATTTGACCCTAGCGGGGGGGGAGTCTACAATGAGCAGTTCTTC
CASRFDPSGGGVYNEQFF
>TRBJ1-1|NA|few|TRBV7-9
TGTGCCAGTCGTGGGGGACCCTATGAAGCTTTCTTT
CASRGGPYEAFF
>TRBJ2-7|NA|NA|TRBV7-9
TGTGCCGTCCAATCTACTACTAGAGAGCAGTACTTC
CAVQSTTREQYF
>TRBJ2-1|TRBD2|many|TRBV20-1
TGCAGTGCTCCCGGGACTAGGTTTGGTGAGCAGTTCTTC
CSAPGTRFGEQFF
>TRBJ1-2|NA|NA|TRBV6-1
TGTGCCAGCAGTGAAGCGGGTCCCGGGCAGGGTTATGGCTACACCTTC
CASSEAGPGQGYGYTF
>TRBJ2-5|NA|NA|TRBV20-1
TGCAGTGTAACACGGACGGGTTATGAGGAGACCCAGTACTTC
CSVTRTGYEETQYF
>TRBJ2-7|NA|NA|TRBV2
TGTGCCAGCACCACGGCTACCTCCTACGAGCAGTACTTC
CASTTATSYEQYF
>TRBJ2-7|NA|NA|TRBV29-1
TGCAGCGTTGAAGAGACAGTTCCCCTCTACGAGCAGTACTTC
CSVEETVPLYEQYF
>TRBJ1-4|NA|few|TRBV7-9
TGTGCCAGCAGCTTAGGATTGTTGGCGGGGGGCGATGAAAAACTGTTTTTT
CASSLGLLAGGDEKLFF
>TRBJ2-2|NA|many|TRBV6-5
TGTGCCAGCAGTTACGGGGAGAACACCGGGGAGCTGTTTTTT
CASSYGENTGELFF